This paragraph reports one T cell receptor (beta chain). Its specificity is unknown. This entry is derived from a study of T cell responses to AZD1222 COVID-19 vaccine. Across the study: Analysis merged second doses at about 4 or about 12 weeks. Study-level findings and limits: The donor group comprised mostly white British people and more females; the analysis possibly underestimated clonal diversity. Recipients of two AZD1222 doses showed rising Spike-specific TCR breadth and depth. Reports indicate that nearly half of spike-specific TCRs are directed at unmutated variant regions.

Losses at the gene ends were 5 bases for V and 3 bases for J; bases not matched to a gene: 13. Germline loops: CDR1 MDHEN, CDR2 SYDVKM. The CDR3 runs to 16 residues. TCRdb's copy holds only in-frame clones and misses some; the assay was immunoSEQ multiplex PCR. The sample carries under 150,000 clones, around nine tenths recorded once. The chain carries TRBV28 and TRBJ2-7, with 7 bases that match TRBD1. The sequence was obtained from an adult in good health. The starting material was peripheral blood, obtained on day 0 of AZD1222 vaccination. The CDR3 DNA reads as TGTGCCAGCAGTGCTCGGGACAGACCCTCCAGCTACGAGCAGTACTTC. Translation: CASSARDRPSSYEQYF.